This paragraph reports one T cell receptor beta chain. This entry is derived from a study of human T cells and chemical hapten exposure. Described time point: pre-sensitization, week 0. Treatment given: therapeutic diphenylcyclopropenone sensitization with weekly scalp DPC. Phlebotomy was performed prior to application of every patch test. Total RNA was isolated from unfractionated whole blood. The CDR3 is made up of 14 amino acids. V gave up 4 bases and J gave up 8 bases; unmatched junction bases: 4. The library tagged each cDNA molecule with unique molecular identifiers. A single record per CDR3 protein comes from TCRdb applying MiXCR to the RACE reads. Seen here are some 70,000 distinct CDR3 sequences, roughly 11% observed once, and the top ten hold about 5.2%.

This clonotype was obtained from a woman aged 50 to 65 with alopecia areata. Some clones in this sample may be carry-over from other donors' samples. This material consisted of whole blood, taken in connection with sensitization to the hapten diphenylcyclopropenone (DPC). The chain has TRBV12-3 or TRBV12-4 and TRBJ1-6, with TRBD1 matching 8 bases. CDR3 region: CASSWTGPDSPLHF. For the CDR3, the DNA is TGTGCCAGCAGTTGGACAGGGCCGGATTCACCCCTCCACTTT.